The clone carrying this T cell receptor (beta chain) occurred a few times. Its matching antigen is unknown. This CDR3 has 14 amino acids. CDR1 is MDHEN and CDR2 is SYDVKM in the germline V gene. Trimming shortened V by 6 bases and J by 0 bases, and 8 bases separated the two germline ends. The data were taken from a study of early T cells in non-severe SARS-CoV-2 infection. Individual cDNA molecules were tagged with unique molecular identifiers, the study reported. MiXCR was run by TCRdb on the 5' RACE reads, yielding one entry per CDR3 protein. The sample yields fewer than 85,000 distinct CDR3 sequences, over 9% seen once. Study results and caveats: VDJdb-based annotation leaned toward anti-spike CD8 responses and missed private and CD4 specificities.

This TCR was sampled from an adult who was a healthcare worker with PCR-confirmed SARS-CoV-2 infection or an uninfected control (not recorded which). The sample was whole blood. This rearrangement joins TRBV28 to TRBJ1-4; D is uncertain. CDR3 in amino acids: CASRLPSTNEKLFF. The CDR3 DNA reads TGTGCCAGCAGGCTACCCTCAACTAATGAAAAACTGTTTTTT.